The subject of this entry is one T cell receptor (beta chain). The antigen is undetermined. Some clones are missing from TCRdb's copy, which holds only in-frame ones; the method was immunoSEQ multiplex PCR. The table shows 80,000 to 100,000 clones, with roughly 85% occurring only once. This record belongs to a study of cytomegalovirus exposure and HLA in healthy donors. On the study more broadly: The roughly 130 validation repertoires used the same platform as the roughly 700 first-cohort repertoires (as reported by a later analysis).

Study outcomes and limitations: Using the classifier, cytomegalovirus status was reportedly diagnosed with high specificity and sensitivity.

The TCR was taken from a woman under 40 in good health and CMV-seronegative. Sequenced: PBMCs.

The CDR3 sequence is CSVGGSLDGNTIYF. CDR3 sequence (DNA): TGCAGCGTTGGAGGGTCACTGGATGGAAACACCATATATTTT. The chain couples TRBV29-1 to TRBJ1-3; D is ambiguous. Trimming removed 4 bases from V and 3 bases from J, with 13 bases in between. CDR1 is SQVTM and CDR2 is ANQGSEA in the germline V gene. CDR3 size: 14 residues.